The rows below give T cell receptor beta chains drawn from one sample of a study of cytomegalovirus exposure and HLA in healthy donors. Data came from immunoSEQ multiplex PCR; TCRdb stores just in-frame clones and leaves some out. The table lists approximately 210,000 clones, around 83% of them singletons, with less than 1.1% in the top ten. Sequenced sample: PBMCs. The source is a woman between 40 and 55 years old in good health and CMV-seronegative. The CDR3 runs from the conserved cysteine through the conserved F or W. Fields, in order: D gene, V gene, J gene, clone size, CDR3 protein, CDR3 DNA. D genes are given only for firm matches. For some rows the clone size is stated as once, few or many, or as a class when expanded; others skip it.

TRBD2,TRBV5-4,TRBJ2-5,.,CASSLGLAGGRQETQYF,TGTGCCAGCAGCTTGGGTTTAGCGGGAGGCCGCCAGGAGACCCAGTACTTC
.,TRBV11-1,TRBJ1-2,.,CASSPRLPPYEAPF,TGTGCCAGCAGCCCGCGACTGCCTCCCTATGAGGCTCCCTTC
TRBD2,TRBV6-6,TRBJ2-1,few,CASSRGSSEQFF,TGTGCCAGCAGTCGCGGGAGTTCGGAGCAGTTCTTC
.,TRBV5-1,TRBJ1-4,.,CASCLMGRSEEKLFF,TGCGCCAGCTGCCTGATGGGCCGCTCCGAGGAAAAACTGTTTTTT
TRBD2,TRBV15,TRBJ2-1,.,CATSRGTVAGAAYNEQFF,TGTGCCACCAGCAGAGGGACCGTAGCGGGGGCCGCCTACAATGAGCAGTTCTTC
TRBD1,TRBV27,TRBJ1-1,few,CASSSRQGVPNTEAFF,TGTGCCAGCAGTTCCCGACAGGGAGTACCGAACACTGAAGCTTTCTTT
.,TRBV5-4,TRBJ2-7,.,CASSLAASGQGKQYF,TGTGCCAGCAGCCTAGCGGCTAGCGGCCAGGGGAAGCAGTACTTC
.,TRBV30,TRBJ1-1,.,CAWSQAQGTEAFF,TGTGCCTGGTCACAGGCGCAGGGCACTGAAGCTTTCTTT
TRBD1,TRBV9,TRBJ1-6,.,CASSPGTVYSPLHF,TGTGCCAGCAGCCCTGGGACAGTATATTCACCCCTCCACTTT
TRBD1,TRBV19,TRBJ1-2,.,CASSRTGTGVEGGYTF,TGTGCCAGTAGTCGGACCGGGACAGGGGTTGAAGGGGGCTACACCTTC
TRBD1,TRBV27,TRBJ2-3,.,CASSFFLSGTGGTDTQYF,TGTGCCAGCAGTTTTTTTCTCTCGGGGACAGGGGGAACAGATACGCAGTATTTT
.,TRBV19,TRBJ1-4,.,CASSLGDEKLFF,TGTGCCAGTAGTCTCGGTGATGAAAAACTGTTTTTT
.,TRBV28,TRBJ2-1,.,CASSHPGNEQFF,TGTGCCAGCAGTCATCCGGGGAATGAGCAGTTCTTC
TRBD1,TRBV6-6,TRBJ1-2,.,CASSGRDRAGYTF,TGTGCCAGCAGTGGCCGGGACAGGGCCGGATACACCTTC
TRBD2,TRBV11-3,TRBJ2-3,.,CASSFLANEAGDTQYF,TGTGCCAGCAGCTTCTTAGCGAACGAAGCGGGGGATACGCAGTATTTT
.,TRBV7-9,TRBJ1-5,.,CASSRTGGGQPQHF,TGTGCCAGCAGCCGGACGGGGGGTGGTCAGCCCCAGCATTTT
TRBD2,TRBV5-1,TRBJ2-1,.,CASGRTSVNNEQFF,TGCGCCAGCGGACGGACTAGCGTCAACAATGAGCAGTTCTTC
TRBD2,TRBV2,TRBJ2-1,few,CASSEAGTRSGNEQFF,TGTGCCAGCAGTGAAGCGGGGACTAGAAGTGGCAATGAGCAGTTCTTC
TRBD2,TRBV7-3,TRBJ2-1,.,CASRSTSASSYNEQFF,TGTGCCAGCAGATCTACTAGCGCAAGCTCCTACAATGAGCAGTTCTTC
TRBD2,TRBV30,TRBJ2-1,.,CAWSVRAGGTYNEQFF,TGTGCCTGGAGTGTACGAGCGGGGGGGACCTACAATGAGCAGTTCTTC
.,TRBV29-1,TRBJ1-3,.,CSVLSGNTIYF,TGCAGCGTTCTCTCTGGAAACACCATATATTTT
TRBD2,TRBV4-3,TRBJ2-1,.,CASSQSLGRATYNEQFF,TGCGCCAGCAGCCAAAGCCTCGGGAGGGCCACCTACAATGAGCAGTTCTTC
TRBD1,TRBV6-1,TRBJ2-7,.,CASTARTGTSYEQYF,TGTGCCAGCACGGCCCGGACAGGTACCTCCTACGAGCAGTACTTC
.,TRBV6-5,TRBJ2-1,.,CASSYAGPPYNEQFF,TGTGCCAGCAGTTACGCGGGACCCCCCTACAATGAGCAGTTCTTC
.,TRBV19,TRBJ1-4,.,CASSIQGQGNEKLFF,TGTGCCAGTAGTATCCAGGGACAAGGCAATGAAAAACTGTTTTTT
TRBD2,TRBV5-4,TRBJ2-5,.,CASSLERGPQETQYF,TGTGCCAGCAGCTTGGAGCGGGGGCCCCAAGAGACCCAGTACTTC
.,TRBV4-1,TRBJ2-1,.,CASSQGNSLAYNEQFF,TGCGCCAGCAGCCAAGGGAATTCACTAGCCTACAATGAGCAGTTCTTC
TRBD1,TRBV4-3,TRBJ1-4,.,CASSQGHQGDNNEKLFF,TGCGCCAGCAGCCAAGGCCACCAGGGGGACAATAATGAAAAACTGTTTTTT
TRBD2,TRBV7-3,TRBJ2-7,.,CASSIGTSAPGEQYF,TGTGCCAGCAGCATAGGGACTAGCGCCCCGGGGGAGCAGTACTTC
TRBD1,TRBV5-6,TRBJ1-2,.,CASFPGTGFTYGYTF,TGTGCCAGCTTTCCCGGGACAGGGTTTACCTATGGCTACACCTTC
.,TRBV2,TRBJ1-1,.,CASSEALRTEAFF,TGTGCCAGCAGTGAAGCGCTGAGGACTGAAGCTTTCTTT
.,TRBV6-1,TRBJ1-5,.,CASSGAIHSNQPQHF,TGTGCCAGCAGTGGCGCCATCCATAGCAATCAGCCCCAGCATTTT
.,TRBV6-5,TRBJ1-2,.,CASSRSADYGYTF,TGTGCCAGCAGTCGGTCCGCGGACTATGGCTACACCTTC
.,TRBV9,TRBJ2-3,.,CASSVNLNGASTDTQYF,TGTGCCAGCAGCGTTAATCTAAATGGTGCTAGCACAGATACGCAGTATTTT
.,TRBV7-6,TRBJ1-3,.,CASSHSSEGRNTIYF,TGTGCCAGCAGCCACTCCTCGGAGGGTCGGAACACCATATATTTT
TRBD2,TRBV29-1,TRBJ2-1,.,CSVRTSGTSIFYNEQFF,TGCAGCGTGAGGACTAGCGGGACCTCTATATTCTACAATGAGCAGTTCTTC
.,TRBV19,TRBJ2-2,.,CATLGNYYATGELFF,TGTGCCACCCTCGGGAACTACTATGCCACCGGGGAGCTGTTTTTT
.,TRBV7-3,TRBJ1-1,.,CASSLTGATEAFF,TGTGCCAGCAGCTTAACGGGGGCAACTGAAGCTTTCTTT
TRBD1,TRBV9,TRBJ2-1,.,CASSVSPGQAYNEQFF,TGTGCCAGCAGCGTAAGCCCCGGACAGGCGTACAATGAGCAGTTCTTC
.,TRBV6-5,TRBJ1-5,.,CASSSRGSNQPQHF,TGTGCCAGCAGTTCCAGGGGAAGCAATCAGCCCCAGCATTTT
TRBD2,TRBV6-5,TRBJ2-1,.,CASSQGLADYNEQFF,TGTGCCAGCAGTCAGGGACTAGCGGACTACAATGAGCAGTTCTTC
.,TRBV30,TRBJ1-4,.,CAWKFYGQGGEKLFF,TGTGCCTGGAAATTTTATGGGCAGGGAGGTGAAAAACTGTTTTTT
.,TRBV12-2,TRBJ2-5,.,CASRLEELGRPLTGETQYF,TGTGCAAGTCGCTTAGAGGAACTAGGGAGGCCCCTCACCGGAGAGACCCAGTACTTC
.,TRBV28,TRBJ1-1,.,CASSLLGLTMNTEAFF,TGTGCCAGCAGTTTATTAGGCCTCACTATGAACACTGAAGCTTTCTTT
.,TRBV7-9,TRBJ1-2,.,CASSSSGAYGYTF,TGTGCCAGCAGCTCAAGCGGGGCCTATGGCTACACCTTC
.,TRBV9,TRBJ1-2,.,CASSVALNRSYGYTF,TGTGCCAGCAGCGTAGCCTTGAATCGCAGTTATGGCTACACCTTC
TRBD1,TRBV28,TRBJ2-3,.,CASSSPGQGATDTQYF,TGTGCCAGCAGTTCCCCGGGACAGGGGGCGACAGATACGCAGTATTTT
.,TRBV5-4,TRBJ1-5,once,CASSLNRDQPQHF,TGTGCCAGCAGCTTGAACCGGGATCAGCCCCAGCATTTT
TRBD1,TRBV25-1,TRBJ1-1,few,CASSDGGGAGTEAFF,TGTGCCAGCAGTGATGGAGGGGGCGCAGGGACTGAAGCTTTCTTT
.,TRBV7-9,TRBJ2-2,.,CSSSLGQGRDTGELFF,TGTTCCAGCAGCTTGGGGCAGGGAAGGGACACCGGGGAGCTGTTTTTT
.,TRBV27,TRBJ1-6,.,CASTQGYSPLHF,TGTGCCAGCACCCAGGGGTATTCACCCCTCCACTTT
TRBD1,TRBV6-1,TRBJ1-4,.,CASSAGTGGSLTNEKLFF,TGTGCCAGCAGTGCCGGGACAGGGGGCTCGTTAACTAATGAAAAACTGTTTTTT
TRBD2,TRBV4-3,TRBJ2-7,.,CASSQDGGSGIHEQYF,TGCGCCAGCAGCCAAGATGGTGGTAGCGGGATCCACGAGCAGTACTTC
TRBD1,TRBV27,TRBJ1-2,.,CASSSIDRAEGSGYTF,TGTGCCAGCAGTTCGATCGACAGGGCCGAAGGGAGTGGCTACACCTTC
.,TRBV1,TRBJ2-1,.,CTSSGDRSRGMNEQFF,TGCACCAGCAGCGGGGACAGGTCTCGCGGTATGAATGAGCAGTTCTTC
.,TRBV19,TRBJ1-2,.,CASSSQGTIYGYTF,TGTGCCAGTAGTTCTCAGGGGACAATCTATGGCTACACCTTC
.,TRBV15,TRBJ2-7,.,CATSRDHAGEQYF,TGTGCCACCAGCAGAGATCACGCGGGCGAGCAGTACTTC
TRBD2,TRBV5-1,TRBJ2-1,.,CASSPSPTSGRETGFF,TGCGCCAGCAGCCCCAGCCCTACTAGCGGGAGGGAGACCGGGTTCTTC
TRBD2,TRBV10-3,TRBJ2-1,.,CAISERLAGGSYNEQFF,TGTGCCATCAGTGAAAGGCTAGCGGGAGGATCCTACAATGAGCAGTTCTTC